Presented here are 14 T cell receptor beta chains from one specimen sequenced in a study of blood T cell repertoires in COVID-19. Profiled with immunoSEQ multiplex PCR; TCRdb holds only in-frame clones, not every one. This table has roughly 99,000 clones, 60% to 85% appearing once. Specimen: peripheral blood. The receptors derive from a woman aged 80 or over with active or convalescent COVID-19.

V usage is TRBV5-4 and J usage is TRBJ2-7; TRBD2 is a possible D gene (6 bases). This CDR3 is 15 amino acids long. Germline lookup yields CDR1 SGHNT and CDR2 YYREEE (reference sequence). V lost 4 bases and J lost 5, with 19 bases in between. In DNA form, the CDR3 reads TGTGCCAGCAGCCCACAGCCGGGGGATCGGAACGAGCAGTACTTC. It translates to CASSPQPGDRNEQYF.

This sequence joins TRBV6-5 and TRBJ1-4, with TRBD1 matching 12 bases. V was clipped by 10 bases and J by 7 bases; unmatched bases: 4. Germline CDR1 and CDR2: MNHEY and SVGAGI. The CDR3 consists of 13 residues. DNA for the CDR3: TGTGCCACCGGGACAGGGGGCCTTGAAAAACTGTTTTTT. This sequence encodes CATGTGGLEKLFF.

In this sample, this clone turned up once. The J gene is TRBJ1-2, the V gene TRBV6-5; tentatively, D is TRBD1 (6 bases). Looked up from germline, CDR1 is MNHEY and CDR2 is SVGAGI. This CDR3 is built from 14 residues. Deletions cut 4 bases from V and 3 bases from J, with 12 bases between. The CDR3 here is CASSLQGSDYGYTF. As DNA, the CDR3 is TGTGCCAGCAGTTTACAGGGCTCGGACTATGGCTACACCTTC.

The chain couples TRBV18 to TRBJ2-7, with D possibly being TRBD2 (5 bases). Trimming removed 8 bases from V and 6 bases from J, with 14 bases in between. Germline CDR1 and CDR2: KGHSH and LQKENI. The length of the CDR3 is 12 residues. CDR3 DNA sequence: TGTGCCAGCGGGAGTGGGCTCCTCGAGCAGTACTTC. Encoded protein: CASGSGLLEQYF.

This rearrangement joins TRBV6-5 to TRBJ2-3; 8 nucleotides line up with TRBD2. Looked up from germline, CDR1 is MNHEY and CDR2 is SVGAGI. Trimming took 7 bases from V and 3 from J; bases not matched to a gene: 9. The CDR3 totals 15 residues. The CDR3 nucleotides read TGTGCCAGCAAACCACAGCGGGGGAGGACAGATACGCAGTATTTT. Protein: CASKPQRGRTDTQYF.

This clone was seen a few times. The chain uses TRBV9 and TRBJ2-7; maybe TRBD1 (6 bases). The ends were cut back, 3 bases at V and 2 bases at J, with 12 bases in the middle. Germline V gene lookup returns CDR1 SGDLS and CDR2 YYNGEE. CDR3 size: 14 residues. The CDR3 coding sequence is TGTGCCAGCAGCGCCCCGGGACAACCCTACGAGCAGTACTTC. It encodes CASSAPGQPYEQYF.

V gene TRBV28 combines with J gene TRBJ1-2; TRBD1 aligns across 9 bases. The ends lost 1 base at V and 2 bases at J; junction bases unmatched: 2. Germline CDR1 reads MDHEN; CDR2 reads SYDVKM. The CDR3 extends over 15 amino acids. In nucleotides, the CDR3 is TGTGCCAGCAGTTTATTTGGGACAGGGAACTATGGCTACACCTTC. Its translation is CASSLFGTGNYGYTF.

The chain uses TRBV7-2 and TRBJ1-2, with TRBD1 as a possible D gene (5 bases). This CDR3 has 14 amino acids. The V end lost 6 bases, the J end lost 8 bases, and 19 bases lay between the germline ends. Germline V gene lookup returns CDR1 SGHTA and CDR2 FQGNSA. In DNA, the CDR3 is TGTGCCAGCAGTCAAGCCCAGGGAAGGGGCGGCTACACCTTC. It is translated as CASSQAQGRGGYTF.

The chain joins TRBV19 to TRBJ2-7, with 9 positions matching TRBD1. V shed 4 bases, J shed 4 bases, and the junction held 2 bases outside the gene matches. The CDR3 runs to 13 residues. Germline assignment: CDR1 LNHDA and CDR2 SQIVND (reference sequence). CDR3 region: CASSKGQGYEQYF. For the CDR3, the DNA is TGTGCCAGTAGTAAAGGACAGGGGTACGAGCAGTACTTC.

The count of this clone is one. V is TRBV9 and J is TRBJ2-3; the D gene is possibly TRBD2 (6 bases). The CDR3 loop spans 15 amino acids. Germline V gene sequence: CDR1 SGDLS, CDR2 YYNGEE. The V end was cut by 0 bases, the J end by 4 bases, with 12 bases between. In nucleotides, the CDR3 is TGTGCCAGCAGCGTAGCTGGGGGACTGTCAGATACGCAGTATTTT. This gives the protein CASSVAGGLSDTQYF.

The V and J genes are TRBV19 and TRBJ1-1; perhaps TRBD1 as D (6 bases). The CDR3 runs 16 residues. Between the trimmed V and J ends, which lost 4 bases and 0 bases, there was a span of 15 bases. Per germline, CDR1 LNHDA and CDR2 SQIVND (reference sequence). CDR3 loop: CASSTRTAPMNTEAFF. For the CDR3, the DNA is TGTGCCAGTAGTACCCGGACAGCTCCGATGAACACTGAAGCTTTCTTT.

The chain couples TRBV30 to TRBJ2-7, with 9 bases that match TRBD2. The CDR3 is 15 amino acids. Germline V lookup: CDR1 GTSNPN, CDR2 SVGIG (reference sequence). V lost 3 bases to trimming and J lost 2 bases; unmatched junction nucleotides: 8. CDR3 sequence reads: CAWSGPSGKAYEQYF. In DNA, the CDR3 is TGTGCCTGGAGCGGACCTAGCGGGAAGGCCTACGAGCAGTACTTC. Drawing the rest from reference TRBV30 and TRBJ2-7, the complete variable domain is SQTIHQWPATLVQPVGSPLSLECTVEGTSNPNLYWYRQAAGRGLQLLFYSVGIGQISSEVPQNLSASRPQDRQFILSSKKLLLSDSGFYLCAWSGPSGKAYEQYFGPGTRLTVT.

This chain uses TRBV10-3 with TRBJ2-5; D perhaps matches TRBD1 (5 bases). Germline CDR1 reads ENHRY; CDR2 reads SYGVKD. V dropped 6 bases and J dropped 1 base, with 12 bases sitting between them. The CDR3 runs 14 residues. Written as DNA, the CDR3 is TGTGCCATCAGGGTGCCAGGGATCCAAGAGACCCAGTACTTC. Encoded protein: CAIRVPGIQETQYF.

This clone was seen a few times. The chain has TRBV29-1 and TRBJ1-1; maybe TRBD1 (5 bases). Looked up from germline, CDR1 is SQVTM and CDR2 is ANQGSEA. CDR3 length: 13 amino acids. Trimming removed 4 bases at V and 5 bases at J, with 14 bases between. The CDR3 sequence: CSVVKQAGTEAFF. DNA of the CDR3: TGCAGCGTTGTCAAACAGGCGGGGACTGAAGCTTTCTTT. Filled out from reference TRBV29-1 and TRBJ1-1, the complete variable domain reads SAVISQKPSRDICQRGTSLTIQCQVDSQVTMMFWYRQQPGQSLTLIATANQGSEATYESGFVIDKFPISRPNLTFSTLTVSNMSPEDSSIYLCSVVKQAGTEAFFGQGTRLTVV.